The 10 T cell receptor beta chains in this list originate from one sample, sequenced in a study of OX40 agonist ivuxolimab in advanced cancers. Only in-frame clones appear in the TCRdb table, and some are missing; sequencing was by immunoSEQ multiplex PCR. The table includes roughly 90,000 clones, under 95% detected once. Sample: CD4+ or CD8+ T cells sorted from blood, taken in a trial of the OX40 agonist ivuxolimab. All receptors derive from an adult with an advanced solid tumor such as melanoma, head and neck, liver or kidney cancer.

This rearrangement joins TRBV27 to TRBJ2-1; D is unclear. CDR1 and CDR2 from the germline V gene are MNHEY and SMNVEV (reference sequence). V gave up 7 bases and J gave up 6 bases, with 16 bases separating them. The CDR3 extends over 14 amino acids. Here the CDR3 DNA reads TGTGCCAGCACTCCCCGGTTGCGGACCAATGAGCAGTTCTTC. Protein product: CASTPRLRTNEQFF.

V gene TRBV5-6 combines with J gene TRBJ2-1; D unclear. The CDR3 is 16 amino acids. Germline assignment: CDR1 SGHDT and CDR2 YYEEEE. With 0 bases removed from V and 0 bases from J, the gap between germline ends came to 10 bases. This chain's CDR3 is CASSLVTSASYNEQFF. In nucleotides, the CDR3 is TGTGCCAGCAGCTTGGTCACATCGGCCTCCTACAATGAGCAGTTCTTC.

This clone was seen just once. This CDR3 is CASSLDLRNGELFF. DNA for the CDR3: TGTGCCAGCAGCTTAGACCTCAGGAACGGGGAGCTGTTTTTT. V is TRBV7-2 and J is TRBJ2-2; no clear D. V lost 1 base to trimming and J lost 7 bases, with 10 bases between them. This CDR3 contains 14 residues. Germline values: CDR1 SGHTA, CDR2 FQGNSA.

The chain has TRBV11-2 and TRBJ1-2; 8 nucleotides match TRBD1. Germline V gives CDR1 SGHAT, CDR2 FQNNGV. The CDR3 runs to 14 residues. The junction had 6 bases not matched to a gene; V was cut back by 4 bases and J by 5 bases. The CDR3 is CASSSGQGRYGYTF. Here the CDR3 DNA reads TGTGCCAGCAGCTCCGGACAGGGTAGATATGGCTACACCTTC.

This clone was observed a single time. J is TRBJ2-1 and V is TRBV5-5; TRBD2 agrees at 10 bases. V was clipped by 3 bases and J by 0 bases; unmatched bases: 3. Germline V gene sequence: CDR1 SGHKS, CDR2 YYEKEE (reference sequence). The length of the CDR3 is 16 residues. The CDR3 region has the DNA TGTGCCAGCAGCTGGACTAGCGGAAGCTCCTACAATGAGCAGTTCTTC. It encodes CASSWTSGSSYNEQFF.

The V call is TRBV6-5, the J call TRBJ2-7; D possibly uses TRBD1 or TRBD2 (6 bases each). The CDR3 contains 13 residues. CDR1 is MNHEY, CDR2 SVGAGI, per germline. V lost 8 bases to trimming and J lost 12 bases, with 23 bases between them. DNA for the CDR3: TGTGCCAGCGCAAACTTATTAGGGGGGCGCTCGTACTTC. Its protein is CASANLLGGRSYF.

This clone has only one observation. The J gene is TRBJ2-7, the V gene TRBV7-9, with D possibly TRBD1 on 5 matching bases. This CDR3 is built from 16 residues. The ends were cut back, 4 bases at V and 2 bases at J, with 18 bases in the middle. In germline, CDR1 is SEHNR, CDR2 FQNEAQ (reference sequence). CDR3 nucleotide sequence: TGTGCCAGCAGCTCTGTGGAAGGGGCCCCAACCTACGAGCAGTACTTC. It encodes CASSSVEGAPTYEQYF.

The rearrangement joins TRBV18 to TRBJ1-1; D gene unclear. Germline V gene data show CDR1 as KGHSH and CDR2 as LQKENI. Trimming removed 0 bases at V and 10 bases at J, with 12 bases between. The CDR3 is made up of 13 amino acids. CDR3: CASSPPQSGGAFF. CDR3 coding DNA: TGTGCCAGCTCACCACCGCAGTCGGGTGGAGCTTTCTTT.

The chain links TRBV10-3 to TRBJ2-1, with 13 bases that match TRBD2. Losses at the gene ends were 2 bases for V and 6 bases for J; bases not matched to a gene: 4. Germline V gives CDR1 ENHRY, CDR2 SYGVKD. The CDR3 extends over 16 amino acids. The CDR3 spells CAISEPGTSGINEQFF. The CDR3 DNA sequence: TGTGCCATCAGTGAGCCCGGGACTAGCGGGATCAATGAGCAGTTCTTC.

The V gene is TRBV2, the J gene TRBJ2-2; D is perhaps TRBD2 (5 bases). Germline V gene lookup returns CDR1 SNHLY and CDR2 FYNNEI. The V gene lost 4 bases and the J gene lost 4 bases, with 13 bases spanning the gap. The CDR3 consists of 15 residues. CDR3 nucleotides: TGTGCCAGCAGTGTTAGTCTAGCTATCACCGGGGAGCTGTTTTTT. It encodes CASSVSLAITGELFF.